This T cell receptor (beta chain) was profiled in a study of Tregs in tolerant kidney transplant recipients. Recipients received nonmyeloablative bone marrow transplants from related graft donors, with transient mixed chimerism. Germline V CDR1 and CDR2: MGHRA, YSYEKL. Trimming pared 1 base from V and 8 bases from J, leaving 11 bases between. There are 14 residues in the CDR3. Sequencing used immunoSEQ multiplex PCR; TCRdb keeps in-frame clones, though not all of them. The repertoire holds about 64,000 clones, with about 87% as singletons. This rearrangement joins TRBV4-1 to TRBJ1-4, with D possibly TRBD1 on 6 matching bases. This material consisted of CD4+ T cells from blood (PBMCs), taken 6 months after the transplant. The receptor's source is a human patient who received a combined kidney and bone marrow transplant. Some T cells may be graft donor cells. The CDR3: CASSQVGDMEKLFF. Here the CDR3 DNA reads TGCGCCAGCAGCCAAGTTGGGGACATGGAAAAACTGTTTTTT.